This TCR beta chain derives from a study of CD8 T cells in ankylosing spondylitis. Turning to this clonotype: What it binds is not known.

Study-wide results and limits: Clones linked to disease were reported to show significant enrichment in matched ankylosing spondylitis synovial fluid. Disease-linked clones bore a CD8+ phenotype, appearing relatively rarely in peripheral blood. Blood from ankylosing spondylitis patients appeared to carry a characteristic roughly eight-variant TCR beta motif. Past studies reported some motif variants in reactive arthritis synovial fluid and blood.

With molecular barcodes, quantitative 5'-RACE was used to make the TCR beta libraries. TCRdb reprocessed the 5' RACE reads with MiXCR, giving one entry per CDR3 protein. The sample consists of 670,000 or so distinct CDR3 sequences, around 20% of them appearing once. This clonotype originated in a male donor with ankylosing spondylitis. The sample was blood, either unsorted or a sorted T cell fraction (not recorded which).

The CDR3 reads CASSQTSGGLEDTQYF. The CDR3, as DNA: TGTGCCAGCAGCCAGACTAGCGGGGGGTTGGAAGATACGCAGTATTTT. J is TRBJ2-3 and V is TRBV3-1, with 13 bases lining up with TRBD2. The CDR3 sequence is 16 residues long. After removal of 3 bases from V and 5 bases from J, the junction contained 5 bases not matched to a gene. The germline V gene encodes CDR1 LGHDT and CDR2 YNNKEL (reference sequence).